The next 2 T cell receptor beta chains were all read from a single sample in a study of cytomegalovirus exposure and HLA in healthy donors. Primers for the PCR totalled 60 Vbeta and 13 Jbeta. The assay was immunoSEQ multiplex PCR, and TCRdb's table has in-frame clones only and misses some. The sample consists of under 200,000 clones, roughly 80% of them appearing once. The sequenced material came from PBMCs. Source of these receptors: a male donor in good health and CMV-seropositive.

The chain joins TRBV2 to TRBJ2-5; no reliable D call. The CDR3 runs 14 residues. V shed 10 bases and J shed 2 bases, with 17 bases lying between them. Looked up from germline, CDR1 is SNHLY and CDR2 is FYNNEI. The DNA of the CDR3 is TGTGCCACTAAAGCGAGTCGGATTCAAGAGACCCAGTACTTC. Residues: CATKASRIQETQYF. Combining the CDR3 with reference TRBV2 and TRBJ2-5 gives the whole variable domain EPEVTQTPSHQVTQMGQEVILRCVPISNHLYFYWYRQILGQKVEFLVSFYNNEISEKSEIFDDQFSVERPDGSNFTLKIRSTKLEDSAMYFCATKASRIQETQYFGPGTRLLVL.

The chain links TRBV9 to TRBJ1-1; 9 bases match TRBD1. V shed 4 bases and J 2 bases; nucleotides not matched to a gene: 6. Germline V CDR1 and CDR2: SGDLS, YYNGEE. The CDR3 loop spans 15 amino acids. The DNA of the CDR3 is TGTGCCAGCAGCCCAACAGGGGGCGCAAACACTGAAGCTTTCTTT. It yields the protein CASSPTGGANTEAFF.